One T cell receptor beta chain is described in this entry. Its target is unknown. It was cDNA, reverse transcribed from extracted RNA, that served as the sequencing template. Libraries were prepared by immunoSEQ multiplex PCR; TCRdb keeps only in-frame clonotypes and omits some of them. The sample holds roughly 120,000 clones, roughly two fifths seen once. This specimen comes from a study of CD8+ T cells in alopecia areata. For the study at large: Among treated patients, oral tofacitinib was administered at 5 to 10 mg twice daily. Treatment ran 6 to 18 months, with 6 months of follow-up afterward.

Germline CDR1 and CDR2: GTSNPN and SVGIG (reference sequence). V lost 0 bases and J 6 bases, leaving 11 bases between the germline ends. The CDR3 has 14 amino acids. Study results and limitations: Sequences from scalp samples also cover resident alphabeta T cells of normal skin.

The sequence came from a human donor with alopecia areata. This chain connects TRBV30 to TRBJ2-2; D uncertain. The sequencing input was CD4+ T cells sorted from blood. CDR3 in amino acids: CAWSVGPRAGELFF. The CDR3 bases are TGTGCCTGGAGTGTAGGCCCGAGAGCCGGGGAGCTGTTTTTT.